This T cell receptor beta chain was sequenced during a study of OX40 agonist ivuxolimab in advanced cancers. Method: immunoSEQ multiplex PCR; TCRdb's copy keeps in-frame clones and lacks some. The table lists roughly 67,000 clones, roughly 80% of them singletons. This clonotype was obtained from an adult with an advanced solid tumor such as melanoma, head and neck, liver or kidney cancer. The sample was CD4+ or CD8+ T cells sorted from blood, taken in a trial of the OX40 agonist ivuxolimab.

As DNA, the CDR3 is TGTGCCAGCAGAACAGGGATCTCCTACGAGCAGTACGTC. Protein sequence: CASRTGISYEQYV. This chain connects TRBV6-1 to TRBJ2-7; maybe TRBD1 (6 bases). CDR1 MNHNS and CDR2 SASEGT come from the germline V gene. The CDR3 extends over 13 amino acids. The germline V and J ends were trimmed by 6 bases and 0 bases, with 9 bases remaining between them.